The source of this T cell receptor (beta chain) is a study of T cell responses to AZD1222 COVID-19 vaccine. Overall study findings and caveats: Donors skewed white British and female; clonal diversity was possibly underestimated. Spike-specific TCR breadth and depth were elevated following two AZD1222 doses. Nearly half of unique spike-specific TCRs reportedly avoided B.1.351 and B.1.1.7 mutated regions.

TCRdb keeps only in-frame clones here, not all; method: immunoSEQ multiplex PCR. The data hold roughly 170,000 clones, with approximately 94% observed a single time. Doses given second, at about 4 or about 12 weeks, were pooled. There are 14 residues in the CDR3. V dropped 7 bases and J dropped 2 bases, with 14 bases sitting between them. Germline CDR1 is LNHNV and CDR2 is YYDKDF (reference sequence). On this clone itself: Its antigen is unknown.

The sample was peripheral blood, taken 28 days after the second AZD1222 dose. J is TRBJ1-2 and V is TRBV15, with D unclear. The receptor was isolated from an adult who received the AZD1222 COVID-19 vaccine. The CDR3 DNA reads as TGTGCCACCACCTCGGGCCTACAGAACTATGGCTACACCTTC. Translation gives CATTSGLQNYGYTF. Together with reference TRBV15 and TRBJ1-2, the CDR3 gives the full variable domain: DAMVIQNPRYQVTQFGKPVTLSCSQTLNHNVMYWYQQKSSQAPKLLFHYYDKDFNNEADTPDNFQSRRPNTSFCFLDIRSPGLGDTAMYLCATTSGLQNYGYTFGSGTRLTVV.